The 7 T cell receptor beta chains given below trace back to one sample, sequenced in a study of cytomegalovirus exposure and HLA in healthy donors. In the PCR, 60 Vbeta and 13 Jbeta primers were used. Libraries were prepared by immunoSEQ multiplex PCR; TCRdb keeps only in-frame clonotypes and omits some of them. The repertoire has over 150,000 clones, roughly four fifths of them found once; the top ten carry under 1.5%. The sequenced sample was PBMCs. These receptors were obtained from a man between 18 and 29 years old in good health and CMV-seronegative.

The chain carries TRBV18 and TRBJ1-5; D possibly corresponds to TRBD1 (6 bases). This CDR3 comprises 17 residues. Germline V gene sequence: CDR1 KGHSH, CDR2 LQKENI. V lost 6 bases and J lost 0, with 18 bases in between. Here the CDR3 reads CASSPGTSFYSNQPQHF. The CDR3 DNA is TGTGCCAGCTCCCCCGGGACAAGTTTTTATAGCAATCAGCCCCAGCATTTT.

This clone has a handful of counts. The rearrangement links TRBV11-2 to TRBJ1-1; 9 bases align to TRBD1. The V gene end was trimmed by 4 bases and the J gene end by 7 bases; junction bases not matched to a gene: 4. Germline V gives CDR1 SGHAT, CDR2 FQNNGV. This CDR3 contains 13 residues. The CDR3 region is CASSSGQGLEAFF. For the CDR3, the DNA is TGTGCCAGCAGCTCGGGACAGGGCCTTGAAGCTTTCTTT. Full variable domain (missing parts from reference TRBV11-2 and TRBJ1-1): EAGVAQSPRYKIIEKRQSVAFWCNPISGHATLYWYQQILGQGPKLLIQFQNNGVVDDSQLPKDRFSAERLKGVDSTLKIQPAKLEDSAVYLCASSSGQGLEAFFGQGTRLTVV.

The chain is built from TRBV2 and TRBJ2-3, with 8 bases matching TRBD1. With V trimmed by 2 bases and J by 3 bases, 4 bases remained unmatched. Germline values: CDR1 SNHLY, CDR2 FYNNEI. The CDR3 spans 15 residues. The CDR3 DNA reads as TGTGCCAGCAGTGAACCCGGACAGGGAACAGATACGCAGTATTTT. Translated: CASSEPGQGTDTQYF.

This sequence joins TRBV6-5 and TRBJ1-2, with 8 bases lining up with TRBD1. The CDR3 is 13 residues long. Looked up from germline, CDR1 is MNHEY and CDR2 is SVGAGI. V lost 5 bases, J lost 7 bases, and 6 bases stayed unmatched. CDR3 protein: CASSPGGFGGYTF. The CDR3 nucleotides are TGTGCCAGCAGTCCAGGGGGCTTCGGTGGCTACACCTTC.

This sequence joins TRBV5-1 and TRBJ2-7, with D perhaps matching TRBD2 (6 bases). Germline CDR1 is SGHRS and CDR2 is YFSETQ. The CDR3 spans 14 residues. The V gene lost 1 base and the J gene lost 7 bases, with 15 bases spanning the gap. CDR3 protein: CASSLWSPEGEQYF. CDR3 coding DNA: TGCGCCAGCAGCTTGTGGAGTCCGGAGGGGGAGCAGTACTTC.

The chain has TRBV7-9 and TRBJ2-3; 15 nucleotides align to TRBD2. The CDR3 length is 17 residues. V lost 5 bases, J lost 5 bases, and 8 bases stayed unmatched. Germline assignment: CDR1 SEHNR and CDR2 FQNEAQ (reference sequence). In nucleotides, the CDR3 is TGTGCCAGCAGCCTCGGACTAGCGGGAGGGCCCGGAGATACGCAGTATTTT. Amino acid sequence: CASSLGLAGGPGDTQYF.

The chain uses TRBV7-2 and TRBJ2-6; 9 bases fit TRBD1. Trimming took 5 bases from V and 3 from J; bases not matched to a gene: 5. This CDR3 is 16 amino acids long. Germline lookup yields CDR1 SGHTA and CDR2 FQGNSA. The CDR3 DNA reads TGTGCCAGCAGCCCGGGACAGGGCATTGGGGCCAACGTCCTGACTTTC. Protein product: CASSPGQGIGANVLTF.